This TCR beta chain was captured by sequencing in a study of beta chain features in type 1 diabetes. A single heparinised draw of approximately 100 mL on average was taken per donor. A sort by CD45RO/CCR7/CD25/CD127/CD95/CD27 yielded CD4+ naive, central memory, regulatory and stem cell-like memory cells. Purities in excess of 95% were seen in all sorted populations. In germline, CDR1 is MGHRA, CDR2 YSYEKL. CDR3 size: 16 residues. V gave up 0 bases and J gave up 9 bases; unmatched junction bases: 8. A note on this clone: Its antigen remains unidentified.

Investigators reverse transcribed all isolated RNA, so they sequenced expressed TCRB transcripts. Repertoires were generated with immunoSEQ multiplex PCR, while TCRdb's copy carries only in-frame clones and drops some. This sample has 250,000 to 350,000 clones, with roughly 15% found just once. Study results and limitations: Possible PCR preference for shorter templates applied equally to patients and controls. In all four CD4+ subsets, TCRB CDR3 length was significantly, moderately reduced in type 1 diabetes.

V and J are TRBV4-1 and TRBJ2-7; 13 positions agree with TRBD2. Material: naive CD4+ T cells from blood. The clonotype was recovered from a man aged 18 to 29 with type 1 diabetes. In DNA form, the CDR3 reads TGCGCCAGCAGCCAAGAGGGCGGACTAGCGGGGGTCGTGCAGTACTTC. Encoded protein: CASSQEGGLAGVVQYF.